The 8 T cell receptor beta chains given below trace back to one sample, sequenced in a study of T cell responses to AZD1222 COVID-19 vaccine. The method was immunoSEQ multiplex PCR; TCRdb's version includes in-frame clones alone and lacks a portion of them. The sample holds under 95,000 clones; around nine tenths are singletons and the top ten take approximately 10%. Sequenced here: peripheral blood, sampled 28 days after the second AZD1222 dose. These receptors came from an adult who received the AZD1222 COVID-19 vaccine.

The CDR3 reads CSVAQSGAFF. DNA of the CDR3: TGCAGCGTTGCCCAAAGCGGAGCTTTCTTT. This chain links TRBV29-1 with TRBJ1-1; D gene ambiguous. Germline V lookup: CDR1 SQVTM, CDR2 ANQGSEA. This CDR3 is 10 amino acids long. V was pared by 4 bases and J by 10 bases, with 10 bases between. The complete variable domain, with remaining parts taken from reference TRBV29-1 and TRBJ1-1, reads SAVISQKPSRDICQRGTSLTIQCQVDSQVTMMFWYRQQPGQSLTLIATANQGSEATYESGFVIDKFPISRPNLTFSTLTVSNMSPEDSSIYLCSVAQSGAFFGQGTRLTVV.

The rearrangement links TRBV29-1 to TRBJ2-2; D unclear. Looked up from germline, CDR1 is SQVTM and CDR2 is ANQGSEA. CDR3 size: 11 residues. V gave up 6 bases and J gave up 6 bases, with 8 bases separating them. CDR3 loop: CSVGRAGELFF. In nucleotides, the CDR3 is TGCAGCGTCGGAAGGGCCGGGGAGCTGTTTTTT.

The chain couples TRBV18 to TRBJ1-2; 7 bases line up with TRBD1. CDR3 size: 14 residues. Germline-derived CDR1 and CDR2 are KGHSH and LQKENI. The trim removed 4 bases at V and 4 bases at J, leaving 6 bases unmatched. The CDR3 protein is CASSQSRDSYGYTF. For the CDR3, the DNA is TGTGCCAGCTCACAATCCCGGGACAGCTATGGCTACACCTTC.

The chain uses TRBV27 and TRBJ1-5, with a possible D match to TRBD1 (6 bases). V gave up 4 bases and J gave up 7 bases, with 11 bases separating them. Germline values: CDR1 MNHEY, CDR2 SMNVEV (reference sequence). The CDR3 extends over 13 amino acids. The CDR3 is CASSSVRGQPQHF. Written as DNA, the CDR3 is TGTGCCAGCAGTTCGGTCAGGGGCCAGCCCCAGCATTTT.

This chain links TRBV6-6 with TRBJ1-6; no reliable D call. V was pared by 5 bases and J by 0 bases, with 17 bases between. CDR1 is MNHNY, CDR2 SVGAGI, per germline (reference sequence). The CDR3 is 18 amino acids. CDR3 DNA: TGTGCCAGCAGTCTCCAGGACGGAAGGAGCTCCTATAATTCACCCCTCCACTTT. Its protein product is CASSLQDGRSSYNSPLHF.

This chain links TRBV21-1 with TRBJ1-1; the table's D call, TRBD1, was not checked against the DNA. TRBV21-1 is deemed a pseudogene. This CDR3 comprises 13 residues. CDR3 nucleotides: TGTGCCAGGGGACAGGATTTGAACACTGAAGCTTTCTTT. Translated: CARGQDLNTEAFF.

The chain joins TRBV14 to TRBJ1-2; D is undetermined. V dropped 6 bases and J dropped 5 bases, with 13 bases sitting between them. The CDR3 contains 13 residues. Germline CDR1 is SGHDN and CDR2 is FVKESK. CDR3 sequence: CASSPSFGYGYTF. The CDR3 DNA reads TGTGCCAGCAGTCCGTCCTTCGGGTATGGCTACACCTTC.

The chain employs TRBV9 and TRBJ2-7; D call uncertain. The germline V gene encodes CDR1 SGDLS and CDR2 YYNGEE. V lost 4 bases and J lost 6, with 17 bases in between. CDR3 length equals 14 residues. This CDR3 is CASSPGSSFLEQYF. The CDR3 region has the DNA TGTGCCAGCAGCCCGGGTTCTTCCTTTCTCGAGCAGTACTTC.